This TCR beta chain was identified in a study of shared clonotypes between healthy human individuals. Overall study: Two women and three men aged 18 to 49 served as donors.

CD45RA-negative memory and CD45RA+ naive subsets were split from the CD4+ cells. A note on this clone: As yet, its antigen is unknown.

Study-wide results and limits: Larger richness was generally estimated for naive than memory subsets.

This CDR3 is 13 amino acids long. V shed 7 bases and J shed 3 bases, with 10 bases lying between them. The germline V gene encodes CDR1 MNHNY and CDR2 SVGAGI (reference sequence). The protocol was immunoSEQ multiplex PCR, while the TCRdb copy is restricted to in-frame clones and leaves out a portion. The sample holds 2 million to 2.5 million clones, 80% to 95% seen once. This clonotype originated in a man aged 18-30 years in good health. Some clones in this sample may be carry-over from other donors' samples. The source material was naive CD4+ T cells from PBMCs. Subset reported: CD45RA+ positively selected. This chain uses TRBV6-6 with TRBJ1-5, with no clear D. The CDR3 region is CASTPSVNQPQHF. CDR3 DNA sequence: TGTGCCAGCACCCCCTCGGTCAATCAGCCCCAGCATTTT.